A single sample gave rise to the 29 T cell receptor beta chains below, sequenced in a study of cytomegalovirus exposure and HLA in healthy donors. The PCR contained 60 Vbeta and 13 Jbeta primers. The repertoire was sequenced with immunoSEQ multiplex PCR; TCRdb's copy has only in-frame clones and lacks some. The sample yields some 150,000 clones, roughly 89% seen once. Material: PBMCs. The receptors here all came from a woman aged 25 to 39 in good health and CMV-seronegative.

This clone was seen a handful of times. The chain is built from TRBV5-1 and TRBJ2-1, with D possibly being TRBD1 (6 bases). With 0 bases removed from V and 6 bases from J, the gap between germline ends came to 16 bases. Per germline, CDR1 SGHRS and CDR2 YFSETQ. CDR3 size: 16 residues. CDR3 protein: CASSLGRGASFNEQFF. The CDR3 DNA reads as TGCGCCAGCAGCTTGGGCAGGGGAGCTTCGTTCAATGAGCAGTTCTTC.

The chain recombines TRBV19 with TRBJ1-5; TRBD1 aligns across 10 bases. This CDR3 has 18 residues. Trimming took 3 bases from V and 7 from J; bases not matched to a gene: 15. Germline-derived CDR1 and CDR2 are LNHDA and SQIVND (reference sequence). CDR3 coding DNA: TGTGCCAGTAGTATGTCCGGCTTCCGACAGGGGGCGGGCCAGCCCCAGCATTTT. Amino acids: CASSMSGFRQGAGQPQHF.

This chain uses TRBV2 with TRBJ1-4; 8 bases align to TRBD1. J lost 0 bases, V lost 6 bases, and 15 bases had no gene match. CDR3 length equals 19 residues. In germline, CDR1 is SNHLY, CDR2 FYNNEI. The CDR3 spells CASRARGQGNYATNEKLFF. DNA of the CDR3: TGTGCCAGCAGGGCCCGCGGACAGGGAAATTATGCAACTAATGAAAAACTGTTTTTT.

This clone was seen once. The CDR3: CASSLRAGGGVYNEQFF. The CDR3 DNA sequence: TGTGCCAGCAGCTTAAGGGCGGGAGGGGGGGTCTACAATGAGCAGTTCTTC. The rearrangement joins TRBV7-9 to TRBJ2-1, with 9 bases lining up with TRBD2. J lost 3 bases, V lost 2 bases, and 8 bases had no gene match. Germline V CDR1 and CDR2: SEHNR, FQNEAQ (reference sequence). CDR3 length: 17 amino acids.

The chain is built from TRBV5-4 and TRBJ2-5; D is perhaps TRBD2 (5 bases). The CDR3 is made up of 14 amino acids. CDR1 and CDR2 (germline): SGHNT, YYREEE (reference sequence). Trimming removed 0 bases from V and 4 bases from J, with 10 bases in between. CDR3 protein: CASSLVGSVETQYF. The CDR3 region has the DNA TGTGCCAGCAGCTTGGTGGGTAGCGTAGAGACCCAGTACTTC.

The CDR3 DNA reads TGCAGCGTCCGCGGACAGGGCGGGAGCGGGGAGCTGTTTTTT. Protein sequence: CSVRGQGGSGELFF. The chain employs TRBV29-1 and TRBJ2-2; D possibly corresponds to TRBD1 (8 bases). Trimming removed 6 bases at V and 7 bases at J, with 18 bases between. The CDR3 totals 14 residues. CDR1 SQVTM and CDR2 ANQGSEA come from the germline V gene.

The V call is TRBV6-6, the J call TRBJ2-2; TRBD2 might be the D (5 bases). The CDR3 totals 15 residues. Germline CDR1 and CDR2: MNHNY and SVGAGI (reference sequence). The germline V and J ends were trimmed by 2 bases and 8 bases, with 15 bases remaining between them. Written as DNA, the CDR3 is TGTGCCAGCAGTTACGGCGCGGCCGCGGGTGGGGAGCTGTTTTTT. It encodes CASSYGAAAGGELFF.

This sequence joins TRBV6-5 and TRBJ1-5; TRBD1 matches at 7 bases. After removal of 2 bases from V and 6 bases from J, the junction contained 4 bases not matched to a gene. The CDR3 extends over 14 amino acids. Germline values: CDR1 MNHEY, CDR2 SVGAGI. The CDR3 DNA reads TGTGCCAGCAGTTACAGGACAGGAGGTCAGCCCCAGCATTTT. Amino acids: CASSYRTGGQPQHF.

The chain uses TRBV6-5 and TRBJ1-3, with D tentatively TRBD1 (6 bases). Trimming cost V 0 bases and J 14 bases, with 17 bases left between them. The CDR3 loop spans 14 amino acids. Germline CDR1 is MNHEY and CDR2 is SVGAGI. CDR3 sequence reads: CASSYSGISRGVYF. CDR3 coding DNA: TGTGCCAGCAGTTACTCGGGTATCTCCAGGGGAGTATATTTT.

The chain links TRBV28 to TRBJ2-1; TRBD2 matches 11 bases. This CDR3 has 14 residues. CDR1 is MDHEN, CDR2 SYDVKM, per germline. The V and J ends lost 2 bases and 9 bases, in that order; junction bases with no gene match: 3. CDR3 sequence: CASSLGLAGGEQFF. CDR3 nucleotide sequence: TGTGCCAGCAGTTTAGGGCTAGCGGGGGGTGAGCAGTTCTTC.

The CDR3 is CASSLARVFGNEQYF. As DNA, the CDR3 is TGCGCCAGCAGCTTGGCTAGGGTTTTCGGGAACGAGCAGTACTTC. The chain employs TRBV5-1 and TRBJ2-7; D is possibly TRBD2 (5 bases). This CDR3 has 15 residues. V was shortened by 0 bases and J by 5 bases, with 15 bases between the two germline ends. Germline CDR1 and CDR2: SGHRS and YFSETQ.

The chain joins TRBV2 to TRBJ1-5; 12 positions match TRBD1. CDR3 length equals 14 residues. The V gene end was trimmed by 8 bases and the J gene end by 5 bases; junction bases not matched to a gene: 4. Germline V gene lookup returns CDR1 SNHLY and CDR2 FYNNEI. CDR3 bases: TGTGCCAGCGGAGGGACAGGGGGCGATCAGCCCCAGCATTTT. Translating it yields CASGGTGGDQPQHF.

The chain has TRBV4-1 and TRBJ2-7, with D perhaps TRBD1 (6 bases). CDR1 and CDR2 from the germline V gene are MGHRA and YSYEKL. The V end was cut by 4 bases, the J end by 3 bases, with 19 bases between. This CDR3 spans 16 amino acids. In DNA form, the CDR3 reads TGCGCCAGCAGCCCAGAAAAGACAGGAGGTTTCTACGAGCAGTACTTC. Protein sequence: CASSPEKTGGFYEQYF.

This sequence joins TRBV27 and TRBJ1-6; unclear D gene. The CDR3 extends over 14 amino acids. From germline, CDR1 is MNHEY and CDR2 SMNVEV (reference sequence). Trimming removed 5 bases from V and 10 bases from J, with 15 bases in between. CDR3 nucleotide sequence: TGTGCCAGCAGTCTTGAGGCCCCCCGGTCACCCCTCCACTTT. It is translated as CASSLEAPRSPLHF.

The chain employs TRBV5-1 and TRBJ2-4, with 11 bases aligning to TRBD2. V gave up 0 bases and J gave up 3 bases; unmatched junction bases: 14. The CDR3 extends over 20 amino acids. CDR1 and CDR2 from the germline V gene are SGHRS and YFSETQ. CDR3 residues: CASSLVVVSGGAVGKNIQYF. The CDR3 DNA reads as TGCGCCAGCAGCTTGGTAGTTGTTAGCGGGGGGGCCGTGGGCAAAAACATTCAGTACTTC.

The chain joins TRBV7-9 to TRBJ2-4; 8 bases agree with TRBD1. The CDR3 consists of 16 residues. CDR1 SEHNR and CDR2 FQNEAQ come from the germline V gene (reference sequence). V lost 5 bases, J lost 0 bases, and 6 bases stayed unmatched. The CDR3 sequence: CASSLGQGLAKNIQYF. CDR3 DNA: TGTGCCAGCAGCCTCGGACAGGGCCTAGCCAAAAACATTCAGTACTTC.

Remarks on this clone: One junction end disagrees with the germline gene, perhaps due to a read error. Here the CDR3 reads CAGSLQTGYQETQYF. The DNA for the CDR3 is TGTGCCGGCAGCTTACAGACAGGGTACCAAGAGACCCAGTACTTC. The rearrangement joins TRBV7-2 to TRBJ2-5; TRBD1 agrees at 7 bases. The CDR3 covers 15 residues. The germline CDR1 and CDR2 sequences are SGHTA and FQGNSA.

V is TRBV27 and J is TRBJ2-5; 8 bases are a match to TRBD1. Per the germline V gene, CDR1 is MNHEY and CDR2 is SMNVEV (reference sequence). Unmatched junction bases numbered 11, after V lost 9 bases and J lost 5 bases. This CDR3 is 14 amino acids long. CDR3 region: CASKRQGIGETQYF. The CDR3 region has the DNA TGTGCCAGTAAAAGACAGGGGATAGGGGAGACCCAGTACTTC.

The V and J genes are TRBV5-1 and TRBJ2-1; 9 positions match TRBD2. The V gene's germline CDR1 is SGHRS and CDR2 YFSETQ. The V gene end was trimmed by 0 bases and the J gene end by 8 bases; junction bases not matched to a gene: 6. The length of the CDR3 is 15 residues. CDR3 protein: CASSLGGTSFYEQFF. CDR3 bases: TGCGCCAGCAGCTTGGGAGGGACTAGCTTCTATGAGCAGTTCTTC.

The V call is TRBV19, the J call TRBJ2-6; D gene unclear. Germline V gives CDR1 LNHDA, CDR2 SQIVND (reference sequence). V was shortened by 2 bases and J by 0 bases, with 8 bases between the two germline ends. The CDR3 totals 16 residues. The CDR3 loop reads CASSIYDNSGANVLTF. CDR3 nucleotides: TGTGCCAGTAGTATATATGACAACTCTGGGGCCAACGTCCTGACTTTC.

This rearrangement joins TRBV28 to TRBJ1-4, with D perhaps matching TRBD1 (5 bases). The V gene's germline CDR1 is MDHEN and CDR2 SYDVKM. V lost 6 bases and J lost 7, with 21 bases in between. The CDR3 spans 16 residues. CDR3 amino acids: CASRSPGGTGGEKLFF. The DNA of the CDR3 is TGTGCCAGCAGATCCCCGGGGGGGACTGGGGGTGAAAAACTGTTTTTT.

J is TRBJ2-1 and V is TRBV5-1; 7 positions match TRBD2. The V gene end was trimmed by 5 bases and the J gene end by 7 bases; junction bases not matched to a gene: 15. The CDR3 runs to 16 residues. Germline assignment: CDR1 SGHRS and CDR2 YFSETQ. In nucleotides, the CDR3 is TGCGCCAGCAGTCCGACTAGCAGGTCCAACCGTAATGAGCAGTTCTTC. It is translated as CASSPTSRSNRNEQFF. Full variable domain (outside the CDR3, taken from reference TRBV5-1 and TRBJ2-1): KAGVTQTPRYLIKTRGQQVTLSCSPISGHRSVSWYQQTPGQGLQFLFEYFSETQRNKGNFPGRFSGRQFSNSRSEMNVSTLELGDSALYLCASSPTSRSNRNEQFFGPGTRLTVL.

This chain connects TRBV27 to TRBJ2-1; D ambiguous. This CDR3 contains 12 residues. Germline V gene sequence: CDR1 MNHEY, CDR2 SMNVEV (reference sequence). V gave up 1 base and J gave up 5 bases, with 3 bases separating them. CDR3 in amino acids: CASSLLNNEQFF. The CDR3 bases are TGTGCCAGCAGTTTATTAAACAATGAGCAGTTCTTC.

The genes are TRBV7-8 and TRBJ1-5, with a possible D match to TRBD1 (5 bases). The V and J ends lost 1 base and 3 bases respectively, with 16 bases between them. Germline CDR1 is SGHVS and CDR2 is FQNEAQ. The CDR3 is made up of 17 amino acids. The CDR3 spells CASSLGPVTDFNQPQHF. CDR3 in DNA: TGTGCCAGCAGCTTAGGGCCAGTGACAGACTTCAATCAGCCCCAGCATTTT.

This chain joins TRBV6-5 and TRBJ2-7; 9 positions agree with TRBD2. The V gene's germline CDR1 is MNHEY and CDR2 SVGAGI. There are 16 residues in the CDR3. Losses at the gene ends were 0 bases for V and 2 bases for J; bases not matched to a gene: 5. For the CDR3, the DNA is TGTGCCAGCAGTTACTCACTTAGCGGGGGAGCCTACGAGCAGTACTTC. This codes for CASSYSLSGGAYEQYF.

The chain recombines TRBV5-5 with TRBJ2-1, with D uncertain. V lost 0 bases, J lost 3 bases, and 10 bases lay in between. This CDR3 comprises 15 residues. Germline V CDR1 and CDR2: SGHKS, YYEKEE (reference sequence). CDR3 DNA sequence: TGTGCCAGCAGCTTGGAACCAGAATACTACAATGAGCAGTTCTTC. Protein product: CASSLEPEYYNEQFF.

The rearrangement links TRBV28 to TRBJ1-5, with 9 bases that match TRBD1. CDR3 length: 16 amino acids. Germline CDR1 is MDHEN and CDR2 is SYDVKM. V lost 6 bases, J lost 4 bases, and 10 bases stayed unmatched. CDR3: CASRWGTGTGNQPQHF. The DNA of the CDR3 is TGTGCCAGCAGATGGGGGACAGGGACGGGGAATCAGCCCCAGCATTTT.

This sequence joins TRBV4-3 and TRBJ1-1; TRBD1 agrees at 8 bases. V gave up 2 bases and J gave up 4 bases; unmatched junction bases: 0. Germline V gene sequence: CDR1 LGHNA, CDR2 YSLEER. There are 13 residues in the CDR3. CDR3 nucleotides: TGCGCCAGCAGCCAACAGGGGGCCACTGAAGCTTTCTTT. Residues: CASSQQGATEAFF.

The chain carries TRBV7-2 and TRBJ2-1, with 12 bases aligning to TRBD2. The CDR3 has 15 residues. In germline, CDR1 is SGHTA, CDR2 FQGNSA. Losses at the gene ends were 5 bases for V and 3 bases for J; bases not matched to a gene: 2. CDR3 sequence reads: CASSPTSGSYNEQFF. The CDR3 DNA reads as TGTGCCAGCAGCCCGACTAGCGGGAGCTACAATGAGCAGTTCTTC.